Presented here are 15 T cell receptor beta chains from one specimen sequenced in a study of T-cell reconstitution after alpha-beta-depleted transplantation in children. Preparation of the TCRbeta library used unique molecular identifiers. A single record per CDR3 protein comes from TCRdb applying MiXCR to the PCR reads. Of hundreds of thousands of distinct CDR3 sequences listed, 13% are singletons. The sequencing here drew on PBMCs, taken from the stem cell graft. Receptor source: a human donor who donated a stem cell graft to a child with Fanconi anemia.

The chain couples TRBV6-2 or TRBV6-3 to TRBJ2-3; D is undetermined. CDR3 length: 17 amino acids. The V gene's germline CDR1 is MNHEY and CDR2 SVGEGT. The germline V and J ends were trimmed by 2 bases and 0 bases, with 15 bases remaining between them. The CDR3 coding sequence is TGTGCCAGCAGTTACCCGCTTAACGGACGGAGCACAGATACGCAGTATTTT. Protein product: CASSYPLNGRSTDTQYF.

This clonotype was seen at least ten times. The CDR3 region is CASSSGSNTEAFF. The CDR3 nucleotides are TGCGCCAGCAGTTCCGGGTCGAACACTGAAGCTTTCTTT. V gene TRBV5-1 combines with J gene TRBJ1-1; D is unclear. The CDR3 runs to 13 residues. Trimming shortened V by 5 bases and J by 1 base, and 9 bases separated the two germline ends. Germline lookup yields CDR1 SGHRS and CDR2 YFSETQ.

The chain recombines TRBV11-1 with TRBJ1-1, with D uncertain. Germline CDR1 and CDR2: SGHAT and FQDESV (reference sequence). The CDR3 length is 14 residues. V lost 5 bases and J 0 bases, leaving 10 bases between the germline ends. In DNA form, the CDR3 reads TGTGCCAGCAGCGCCAACGTATTGAACACTGAAGCTTTCTTT. Its translation is CASSANVLNTEAFF.

The gene calls are TRBV7-3 and TRBJ2-5; TRBD2 might be the D (6 bases). V was trimmed by 3 bases and J by 3 bases, leaving 14 bases between them. CDR3 length: 15 residues. Germline V gene lookup returns CDR1 SGHTA and CDR2 FQGTGA. The CDR3 DNA is TGTGCCAGCAGCTTGTCCGGGACTGCTAAAGAGACCCAGTACTTC. This gives the protein CASSLSGTAKETQYF.

The chain is built from TRBV12-3 or TRBV12-4 and TRBJ2-7, with D perhaps matching TRBD1 (5 bases). V lost 3 bases, J lost 5 bases, and 26 bases lay in between. The CDR3 runs 18 residues. The CDR3, as DNA: TGTGCCAGCAGTTTTGGGCCGAAACAGGACCTCGTAGGGGACGAGCAGTACGTC. As protein: CASSFGPKQDLVGDEQYV.

There are many counts of this clonotype. The chain is built from TRBV12-3 or TRBV12-4 and TRBJ2-1; 7 bases line up with TRBD2. The ends lost 5 bases at V and 9 bases at J; junction bases unmatched: 10. This CDR3 comprises 14 residues. CDR3 nucleotide sequence: TGTGCCAGCAGTCCAAACTCGGGACTAAGTGAGCAGTTCTTC. The encoded protein is CASSPNSGLSEQFF.

The V gene is TRBV6-2 or TRBV6-3, the J gene TRBJ2-1; D ambiguous. Between the trimmed V and J ends, which lost 2 bases and 8 bases, there was a span of 13 bases. Germline V CDR1 and CDR2: MNHEY, SVGEGT. The CDR3 covers 14 residues. CDR3 in amino acids: CASSYLRKGDEQFF. The CDR3 region has the DNA TGTGCCAGCAGTTACCTACGGAAGGGTGATGAGCAGTTCTTC.

V is TRBV5-1 and J is TRBJ1-1; 7 bases map to TRBD1. V lost 5 bases and J lost 0; bases outside the gene matches: 4. Germline values: CDR1 SGHRS, CDR2 YFSETQ. CDR3 length: 14 residues. CDR3 coding DNA: TGCGCCAGCAGGGGGGACAGCCTGAACACTGAAGCTTTCTTT. Its translation is CASRGDSLNTEAFF. Using reference TRBV5-1 and TRBJ1-1 for the parts outside the CDR3, the full variable domain is KAGVTQTPRYLIKTRGQQVTLSCSPISGHRSVSWYQQTPGQGLQFLFEYFSETQRNKGNFPGRFSGRQFSNSRSEMNVSTLELGDSALYLCASRGDSLNTEAFFGQGTRLTVV.

In its sample, this clonotype was seen a few times. This sequence joins TRBV6-2 or TRBV6-3 and TRBJ1-5; TRBD1 matches at 8 bases. Germline V lookup: CDR1 MNHEY, CDR2 SVGEGT. After removal of 6 bases from V and 6 bases from J, the junction contained 19 bases not matched to a gene. This CDR3 has 18 amino acids. CDR3 protein: CASRDGQGGSSGGQPQHF. Here the CDR3 DNA reads TGTGCCAGCAGAGACGGACAGGGAGGATCCTCGGGGGGTCAGCCCCAGCATTTT.

This clonotype was seen ten or more times. The chain has TRBV6-5 and TRBJ1-1; no firm D call. In germline, CDR1 is MNHEY, CDR2 SVGAGI. CDR3 size: 14 residues. V lost 6 bases and J lost 4, with 15 bases in between. The CDR3, as DNA: TGTGCCAGCAGCCACTCTCTCCTGGGCACTGAAGCTTTCTTT. Its protein product is CASSHSLLGTEAFF.

The chain uses TRBV3-1 and TRBJ2-1; D might be TRBD1 or TRBD2, each matching 5 bases. This CDR3 comprises 15 residues. The germline gives CDR1 LGHDT, CDR2 YNNKEL (reference sequence). Trimming removed 3 bases at V and 9 bases at J, with 18 bases between. CDR3 in DNA: TGTGCCAGCAGCCAGGGTGCGAAGGGGACCAGTGAGCAGTTCTTC. Translating gives CASSQGAKGTSEQFF.

The chain is built from TRBV5-1 and TRBJ2-1, with D perhaps given as TRBD1 or TRBD2 (5 bases each). V dropped 3 bases and J dropped 9 bases, with 16 bases sitting between them. The CDR3 runs to 14 residues. Germline V gene sequence: CDR1 SGHRS, CDR2 YFSETQ. Written as DNA, the CDR3 is TGCGCCAGCAGCTCCAGGGTCGGGGATAGTGAGCAGTTCTTC. Protein sequence: CASSSRVGDSEQFF.

Turning to this clonotype: This may be a read error: a much more frequent sequence differs by one nucleotide. The chain carries TRBV6-2 or TRBV6-3 and TRBJ2-2, with 13 bases identical to TRBD2. CDR3 length equals 17 residues. V dropped 5 bases and J dropped 4; count of bases not matched to a gene: 7. Germline V gene sequence: CDR1 MNHEY, CDR2 SVGEGT. The DNA of the CDR3 is TGTGCCAGCAGTCCGAGACTAGCGGGGGGAACCACCGGGGAGCTGTTTTTT. The encoded protein is CASSPRLAGGTTGELFF.

In its sample, this clonotype was seen many times. The gene calls are TRBV3-1 and TRBJ2-3, with 10 bases fitting TRBD2. This CDR3 contains 17 residues. The V gene's germline CDR1 is LGHDT and CDR2 YNNKEL (reference sequence). With 0 bases clipped from V and 0 bases from J, the junction kept 3 bases outside the gene matches. CDR3 amino acids: CASSQEGLAPSTDTQYF. Written as DNA, the CDR3 is TGTGCCAGCAGCCAAGAGGGACTAGCGCCTAGCACAGATACGCAGTATTTT.

This clonotype has at least ten counts. The rearrangement joins TRBV20-1 to TRBJ2-1, with 8 bases matching TRBD2. After removal of 6 bases from V and 8 bases from J, the junction contained 9 bases not matched to a gene. The CDR3 has 13 amino acids. Germline V CDR1 and CDR2: DFQATT, SNEGSKA (reference sequence). CDR3 nucleotide sequence: TGCAGTGCCTTACTAGCGGTTATACATGAGCAGTTCTTC. This codes for CSALLAVIHEQFF.